Listed below are T cell receptor beta chains from one sample, sequenced in a study of cytomegalovirus exposure and HLA in healthy donors. This table comes from immunoSEQ multiplex PCR, and its TCRdb copy is limited to in-frame clones, with some not included. The table shows around 300,000 clones, with more than 75% occurring only once. Sequenced sample: PBMCs. These receptors came from a woman between 18 and 30 years old in good health and CMV-seronegative. Each CDR3 is given with its conserved first and last residue. Fields, in order: D gene, J gene, V gene, clone size, CDR3 protein, CDR3 DNA. A D gene is named only where the DNA matches it firmly. Only some rows state a clone size, as once, few, many or a class for expanded clones.

TRBD2,TRBJ2-1,TRBV6-4,.,CASSDAPGTSLNEQFF,TGTGCCAGCAGTGACGCTCCCGGGACTAGCCTCAATGAGCAGTTCTTC
.,TRBJ2-3,TRBV4-1,.,CASSQVGAPGTQYF,TGCGCCAGCAGCCAAGTTGGGGCTCCCGGGACGCAGTATTTT
TRBD2,TRBJ2-2,TRBV28,.,CASSLYPSGRAGELFF,TGTGCCAGCAGTTTGTATCCTAGCGGGAGGGCCGGGGAGCTGTTTTTT
.,TRBJ1-3,TRBV27,.,CASSANSGNTIYF,TGTGCCAGCAGTGCTAACTCTGGAAACACCATATATTTT
TRBD1,TRBJ2-7,TRBV9,few,CASSARQGAYEQYF,TGTGCCAGCAGCGCCCGACAGGGGGCCTACGAGCAGTACTTC
TRBD1,TRBJ2-1,TRBV5-1,.,CASSLGSGGQAYNEQFF,TGCGCCAGCAGCTTGGGGAGTGGGGGACAGGCATACAATGAGCAGTTCTTC
TRBD2,TRBJ2-7,TRBV5-6,.,CASSLNGASGIDEQYF,TGTGCCAGCAGCCTAAATGGGGCTAGCGGGATAGACGAGCAGTACTTC
.,TRBJ2-5,TRBV19,.,CASSILGSGETQYF,TGTGCCAGTAGTATTCTAGGGTCAGGGGAGACCCAGTACTTC
TRBD2,TRBJ2-1,TRBV27,.,CASSLDFGPGRGRNEQFF,TGTGCCAGCAGTTTAGATTTTGGTCCAGGGAGGGGACGGAATGAGCAGTTCTTC
.,TRBJ1-1,TRBV7-8,.,CASSAPGGTEAFF,TGTGCCAGCAGCGCCCCCGGGGGCACTGAAGCTTTCTTT
TRBD2,TRBJ2-1,TRBV13,.,CASSSHGRALYEQFF,TGTGCCAGCAGCTCCCACGGGAGGGCATTGTATGAGCAGTTCTTC
TRBD1,TRBJ1-6,TRBV28,few,CATETGGIGSPLHF,TGTGCCACTGAAACAGGGGGTATTGGTTCACCCCTCCACTTT
.,TRBJ2-1,TRBV7-6,.,CASSLRLANEQFF,TGTGCCAGCAGCCTGCGTCTTGCGAATGAGCAGTTCTTC
TRBD2,TRBJ2-2,TRBV5-4,.,CASAQRGHTGELFF,TGTGCCAGCGCCCAGCGGGGACACACCGGGGAGCTGTTTTTT
.,TRBJ2-7,TRBV28,.,CASSLRRVPTYEQYF,TGTGCCAGCAGTCTCCGGAGGGTTCCAACCTACGAGCAGTACTTC
TRBD1,TRBJ2-1,TRBV5-6,.,CASSLRDRDYNEQFF,TGTGCCAGCAGCCTCCGGGACAGGGACTACAATGAGCAGTTCTTC